This is a list of T cell receptor beta chains from one sample in a study of shared clonotypes between healthy human individuals. Measured with immunoSEQ multiplex PCR; TCRdb has only the in-frame clones, and not every one. The table lists 2,500,000 or so clones, roughly 93% of them singletons, with 0.35% to 0.45% in the top ten. Material for sequencing was naive CD4+ T cells from PBMCs. These receptors came from a man between 18 and 35 years old in good health. Some clones in this sample may be carry-over from other donors' samples. The CDR3 runs from the conserved cysteine through the conserved F or W. The D gene is left open where the match is weak. Part of the rows lack a size; the others show once, few, many or a class for expanded clones.

10 | TRBJ2-1 | - | TRBV20-1 | - | CSASKVEQFF | TGCAGTGCTAGCAAGGTTGAGCAGTTCTTC
15 | TRBJ1-3 | - | TRBV7-8 | - | CASSPWSRTGNTIYF | TGTGCCAGCAGCCCGTGGTCGAGGACTGGAAACACCATATATTTT
15 | TRBJ2-5 | TRBD2 | TRBV29-1 | - | CSVLLAGRGEETQYF | TGCAGCGTCCTACTAGCGGGCAGGGGGGAGGAGACCCAGTACTTC
14 | TRBJ2-7 | TRBD2 | TRBV7-3 | - | CASNLLAGPYEQYF | TGTGCCAGCAACCTTCTAGCGGGCCCCTACGAGCAGTACTTC
17 | TRBJ2-6 | - | TRBV10-3 | - | CAISEGTAPSGANVLTF | TGTGCCATCAGTGAGGGAACAGCCCCGTCCGGGGCCAACGTCCTGACTTTC
15 | TRBJ1-4 | - | TRBV27 | once | CASSPLPGAGEKLFF | TGTGCCAGCAGTCCCCTACCGGGGGCGGGGGAAAAACTGTTTTTT
18 | TRBJ1-2 | TRBD1 | TRBV4-2 | - | CASSQDPGKRGTDYGYTF | TGTGCCAGCAGCCAAGACCCTGGTAAACGGGGGACAGACTATGGCTACACCTTC
15 | TRBJ2-7 | - | TRBV15 | - | CATSSDARGSYEQYF | TGTGCCACCAGCAGCGACGCCAGGGGCTCCTACGAGCAGTACTTC
15 | TRBJ2-7 | TRBD2 | TRBV5-1 | once | CASSPPGLALREQYF | TGCGCCAGCAGCCCGCCGGGACTAGCGTTGCGCGAGCAGTACTTC
16 | TRBJ2-1 | - | TRBV5-1 | once | CASSLVLAQRGDEQFF | TGCGCCAGCAGCTTGGTGCTAGCCCAGCGAGGGGATGAGCAGTTCTTC
13 | TRBJ2-5 | - | TRBV7-3 | - | CASSNGAGETQYF | TGTGCCAGCAGCAATGGGGCGGGAGAGACCCAGTACTTC
16 | TRBJ1-4 | - | TRBV2 | - | CASRMGVQATNEKLFF | TGTGCCAGCAGAATGGGCGTGCAAGCAACTAATGAAAAACTGTTTTTT
11 | TRBJ2-7 | - | TRBV11-2 | - | CASSLARGQYF | TGTGCCAGCAGCTTAGCCCGCGGGCAGTACTTC
13 | TRBJ2-5 | - | TRBV19 | - | CASSLRGVETQYF | TGTGCCAGTAGTCTGAGAGGTGTCGAGACCCAGTACTTC
12 | TRBJ2-1 | - | TRBV6-6 | - | CASSPFFGEQFF | TGTGCCAGCAGTCCGTTTTTTGGCGAGCAGTTCTTC
17 | TRBJ2-1 | TRBD2 | TRBV10-3 | - | CAISDSSGRETYNEQFF | TGTGCCATCAGTGATAGTAGCGGGAGGGAAACCTACAATGAGCAGTTCTTC
17 | TRBJ1-2 | - | TRBV2 | - | CASSLTPGGGANYGYTF | TGTGCCAGCAGCCTTACGCCGGGAGGAGGAGCTAACTATGGCTACACCTTC
15 | TRBJ2-1 | - | TRBV5-6 | - | CASSYQGRTYNEQFF | TGTGCCAGCAGCTACCAGGGGCGAACCTACAATGAGCAGTTCTTC
20 | TRBJ2-1 | - | TRBV21-1 | - | CASSKGQGLRLFSSYNEQFF | TGTGCCAGCAGCAAAGGCCAGGGCTTAAGGCTCTTCAGCTCCTACAATGAGCAGTTCTTC
14 | TRBJ2-2 | - | TRBV10-3 | - | CAISDNVVAGELFF | TGTGCCATCAGTGATAACGTCGTCGCCGGGGAGCTGTTTTTT
17 | TRBJ2-1 | - | TRBV27 | - | CASSPLRGAGSSNEQFF | TGTGCCAGCAGTCCCCTCCGCGGGGCAGGGTCATCCAATGAGCAGTTCTTC
11 | TRBJ1-3 | - | TRBV19 | - | CASRDRNTIYF | TGTGCCAGTAGGGACAGAAACACCATATATTTT
14 | TRBJ2-1 | TRBD2 | TRBV7-2 | - | CASSLNSGRSEQFF | TGTGCCAGCAGCTTAAATAGCGGGAGATCTGAGCAGTTCTTC
15 | TRBJ2-2 | - | TRBV5-1 | - | CASSLARGDTGELFF | TGCGCCAGCAGCTTGGCCCGCGGGGACACCGGGGAGCTGTTTTTT
15 | TRBJ2-7 | TRBD1 | TRBV6-5 | - | CASSLTGGAGNEQYF | TGTGCCAGCAGTTTGACAGGGGGCGCGGGGAACGAGCAGTACTTC
12 | TRBJ1-2 | - | TRBV7-2 | - | CASSREGYGYTF | TGTGCCAGCAGCCGAGAGGGCTATGGCTACACCTTC
13 | TRBJ2-6 | - | TRBV19 | few | CASGQIGANVLTF | TGTGCCAGTGGACAGATAGGGGCCAACGTCCTGACTTTC
13 | TRBJ1-2 | - | TRBV5-1 | - | CASRLLGTDGYTF | TGCGCCAGCAGACTGCTTGGGACGGATGGCTACACCTTC
13 | TRBJ1-5 | - | TRBV2 | once | CASSVPGNQPQHF | TGTGCCAGCAGTGTACCAGGCAATCAGCCCCAGCATTTT
15 | TRBJ1-2 | TRBD1 | TRBV4-3 | - | CASSPTGGANYGYTF | TGCGCCAGCAGTCCAACAGGGGGGGCTAACTATGGCTACACCTTC
17 | TRBJ1-4 | - | TRBV11-2 | - | CASSPSPGGGRAEKLFF | TGTGCCAGCAGCCCATCCCCTGGGGGGGGGAGGGCTGAAAAACTGTTTTTT
15 | TRBJ2-3 | - | TRBV2 | - | CAISGQQRIIDTQYF | TGTGCCATCTCAGGGCAGCAAAGGATCATCGATACGCAGTATTTT
13 | TRBJ1-1 | - | TRBV11-2 | - | CASRPFAGTEAFF | TGTGCCAGCAGACCGTTCGCTGGCACTGAAGCTTTCTTT
14 | TRBJ2-7 | - | TRBV10-3 | - | CAISEVRQGGEQYF | TGTGCCATCAGTGAGGTTCGGCAGGGGGGAGAGCAGTACTTC
14 | TRBJ2-7 | - | TRBV11-3 | - | CASSLGQGSGEQYF | TGTGCCAGCAGCTTAGGGCAGGGGTCGGGAGAGCAGTACTTC
13 | TRBJ2-7 | - | TRBV28 | - | CASSEGQVYEQYF | TGTGCCAGCAGTGAGGGACAAGTATACGAGCAGTACTTC
15 | TRBJ1-2 | TRBD1 | TRBV5-1 | - | CASREGQEGGYGYTF | TGCGCCAGCAGGGAAGGACAGGAAGGCGGCTATGGCTACACCTTC
17 | TRBJ2-3 | - | TRBV14 | - | CASSHEMTVFRTDTQYF | TGTGCCAGCAGCCACGAGATGACAGTTTTCCGCACAGATACGCAGTATTTT
14 | TRBJ2-3 | - | TRBV6-5 | - | CASRTQLATDTQYF | TGTGCCAGCCGTACTCAACTCGCCACAGATACGCAGTATTTT
13 | TRBJ1-3 | TRBD1 | TRBV6-1 | once | CALFGRGPNTIYF | TGTGCCCTATTTGGAAGGGGGCCCAACACCATATATTTT
15 | TRBJ2-3 | - | TRBV7-8 | once | CASSLVRPSTDTQYF | TGTGCCAGCAGCTTAGTTCGGCCTAGCACAGATACGCAGTATTTT
14 | TRBJ1-5 | - | TRBV9 | - | CASSPDVRNQPQHF | TGTGCCAGCAGCCCTGACGTTCGCAATCAGCCCCAGCATTTT
17 | TRBJ2-3 | TRBD2 | TRBV7-8 | - | CASSLKALATDTDTQYF | TGTGCCAGCAGCTTAAAAGCACTAGCGACGGACACAGATACGCAGTATTTT
15 | TRBJ1-2 | TRBD1 | TRBV6-5 | - | CASSPRTGVFYGYTF | TGTGCCAGCAGCCCCAGGACAGGGGTCTTCTATGGCTACACCTTC
14 | TRBJ2-2 | - | TRBV7-2 | - | CASSLVGITGELFF | TGTGCCAGCAGCTTAGTCGGGATTACCGGGGAGCTGTTTTTT